This T cell receptor (beta chain) was sequenced during a study of CD8 T cells in Susac syndrome. The germline V gene has CDR1 SGHRS and CDR2 YFSETQ. Trimming cost V 0 bases and J 3 bases; bases outside gene matches: 0. This CDR3 contains 14 residues. An amount of RNA that ranged from about 0.45 to 1 ug was reverse transcribed with random hexamers. TCR beta CDR3 was amplified by immunoSEQ multiplex PCR. This amplification extended across 54 Vbeta and 13 Jbeta segments. TCRdb re-derived calls from the immunoSEQ multiplex PCR reads in MiXCR, one entry per CDR3 protein. This repertoire shows approximately 150,000 distinct CDR3 sequences, 80% to 95% found once; its top ten account for 0.12% to 0.15%. Sequencing of TCR beta was undertaken in CD8+ and CD4+ T cells derived from blood. CD8+ and CD4+ T cells were negatively isolated; TEMRA cells were FACS-enriched.

The receptor was isolated from a human donor in good health. Sequencing input: CD4+ T cells from PBMCs. The J gene is TRBJ2-5, the V gene TRBV5-1; 9 bases match TRBD2. The CDR3 sequence: CASSLVAGEETQYF. The CDR3 DNA sequence: TGCGCCAGCAGCTTGGTAGCGGGGGAAGAGACCCAGTACTTC. Complete variable domain (other parts from reference TRBV5-1 and TRBJ2-5): KAGVTQTPRYLIKTRGQQVTLSCSPISGHRSVSWYQQTPGQGLQFLFEYFSETQRNKGNFPGRFSGRQFSNSRSEMNVSTLELGDSALYLCASSLVAGEETQYFGPGTRLLVL.